These 20 T cell receptor beta chains were sequenced from one sample in a study of blood T cell repertoires in COVID-19. Sequencing was performed with immunoSEQ multiplex PCR; in TCRdb, only in-frame clones are kept and a portion is missing. The repertoire has under 200,000 clones, about 80% of them found once; the top ten carry approximately 7.3%. The sequencing sample was made of PBMCs or T cells enriched from blood (not recorded which). The receptors here all came from a man aged 50-59 years who had recovered from COVID-19.

This chain connects TRBV11-3 to TRBJ2-2; 7 bases match TRBD1. CDR3 length: 14 amino acids. With V trimmed by 5 bases and J by 7 bases, 7 bases remained unmatched. Germline CDR1 and CDR2: SGHNT and YENEEA. The CDR3 reads CASSLRQGHGELFF. The CDR3 coding sequence is TGTGCCAGCAGCCTTCGACAGGGTCACGGGGAGCTGTTTTTT.

As regards this clone: The junction departs from germline at one end; a sequencing error may be responsible. The chain employs TRBV7-3 and TRBJ2-5; D possibly corresponds to TRBD1 (6 bases). Germline CDR1 and CDR2: SGHTA and FQGTGA. The CDR3 has 15 amino acids. The CDR3 nucleotides are TGTGCCAGCAGCCTAACCCTGGGCAGGGGAGAGACCCAGTACTTC. Amino acids: CASSLTLGRGETQYF.

The chain joins TRBV4-2 to TRBJ2-1, with TRBD1 identical over 10 bases. The V and J ends lost 2 bases and 6 bases, in that order; junction bases with no gene match: 7. Germline CDR1 and CDR2: LGHNA and YNFKEQ. CDR3 length: 16 residues. CDR3: CASSQSLTGGINEQFF. CDR3 in DNA: TGTGCCAGCAGCCAAAGCTTGACAGGGGGCATCAATGAGCAGTTCTTC.

There are a few counts of this clone. The chain joins TRBV19 to TRBJ1-4; TRBD1 matches at 9 bases. The CDR3 extends over 13 amino acids. Germline V gene data show CDR1 as LNHDA and CDR2 as SQIVND (reference sequence). J was trimmed by 8 bases and V by 6 bases; bases with no gene match: 4. The CDR3 sequence is CASRRQGVEKLFF. The CDR3 DNA follows: TGTGCCAGTAGGCGACAGGGGGTAGAAAAACTGTTTTTT.

The CDR3 loop reads CAWRSEGAGDQHF. The CDR3 coding sequence is TGTGCCTGGAGGAGCGAGGGGGCTGGTGATCAGCATTTT. V and J are TRBV30 and TRBJ1-5; 7 bases map to TRBD1. J was trimmed by 13 bases and V by 3 bases; bases with no gene match: 12. The V gene's germline CDR1 is GTSNPN and CDR2 SVGIG (reference sequence). This CDR3 spans 13 amino acids.

V gene TRBV7-9 combines with J gene TRBJ2-7, with D possibly matching TRBD2 (6 bases). Germline V gives CDR1 SEHNR, CDR2 FQNEAQ (reference sequence). V gave up 5 bases and J gave up 2 bases, with 13 bases separating them. CDR3 length: 14 amino acids. The CDR3: CASSPDGGAYEQYF. CDR3 in DNA: TGTGCCAGCAGCCCGGACGGAGGGGCCTACGAGCAGTACTTC.

V is TRBV19 and J is TRBJ1-1; 7 positions match TRBD1. The CDR3 totals 12 residues. The V and J ends lost 8 bases and 12 bases, in that order; junction bases with no gene match: 12. Germline values: CDR1 LNHDA, CDR2 SQIVND (reference sequence). This CDR3 is CASGEGGRETFF. CDR3 sequence (DNA): TGTGCCAGTGGGGAAGGGGGCAGGGAAACTTTCTTT. The full variable domain, with the rest looked up from reference TRBV19 and TRBJ1-1, is DGGITQSPKYLFRKEGQNVTLSCEQNLNHDAMYWYRQDPGQGLRLIYYSQIVNDFQKGDIAEGYSVSREKKESFPLTVTSAQKNPTAFYLCASGEGGRETFFGQGTRLTVV.

The chain couples TRBV7-8 to TRBJ1-1; D gene ambiguous. Germline V gene lookup returns CDR1 SGHVS and CDR2 FQNEAQ. V lost 5 bases, J lost 1 base, and 8 bases lay in between. CDR3 length: 13 residues. DNA of the CDR3: TGTGCCAGCAGCGTAACAGAGAACACTGAAGCTTTCTTT. Its protein is CASSVTENTEAFF.

The CDR3, as DNA: TGTGCCAGCAGCTTTACCGGGACAGGGCCTTTTTACGAGCAGTACTTC. It yields the protein CASSFTGTGPFYEQYF. The chain has TRBV5-5 and TRBJ2-7; 9 bases are a match to TRBD1. This CDR3 has 16 amino acids. V trimming: 2 bases; J trimming: 4 bases; junction bases outside the gene matches: 10. Germline V gene sequence: CDR1 SGHKS, CDR2 YYEKEE (reference sequence).

The chain carries TRBV7-9 and TRBJ2-5; D might be TRBD1 (5 bases). The CDR3 length is 13 residues. The germline V and J ends were trimmed by 8 bases and 4 bases, with 14 bases remaining between them. Germline CDR1 reads SEHNR; CDR2 reads FQNEAQ (reference sequence). CDR3 sequence (DNA): TGTGCCAGCGGAACAGTTGGGGCAGAGACCCAGTACTTC. Translated: CASGTVGAETQYF.

The chain combines TRBV3-1 (or the pseudogene TRBV3-2) with TRBJ2-7, with 7 bases fitting TRBD1. Germline V gene sequence: CDR1 LGHDT, CDR2 YNNKEL (reference sequence). The CDR3 extends over 12 amino acids. The ends lost 1 base at V and 11 bases at J; junction bases unmatched: 5. The CDR3 is CASSQVGDREYF. The CDR3 nucleotides are TGTGCCAGCAGCCAAGTCGGGGACAGAGAGTACTTC.

V usage is TRBV5-5 and J usage is TRBJ1-5, with a tentative D call TRBD1 (5 bases). Looked up from germline, CDR1 is SGHKS and CDR2 is YYEKEE (reference sequence). This CDR3 is built from 14 residues. The V gene lost 0 bases and the J gene lost 3 bases, with 7 bases spanning the gap. CDR3 region: CASSLGGDNQPQHF. DNA for the CDR3: TGTGCCAGCAGCTTGGGGGGGGACAATCAGCCCCAGCATTTT.

V usage is TRBV7-2 and J usage is TRBJ1-6; D gene ambiguous. V was clipped by 4 bases and J by 7 bases, with 11 bases between them. This CDR3 has 14 residues. Germline CDR1 and CDR2: SGHTA and FQGNSA. As DNA, the CDR3 is TGTGCCAGCAGCTCCAAAACACCGAATTCACCCCTCCACTTT. Amino acid sequence: CASSSKTPNSPLHF.

This rearrangement joins TRBV5-4 to TRBJ2-1; the match to TRBD2 covers 7 bases. Germline assignment: CDR1 SGHNT and CDR2 YYREEE (reference sequence). V gave up 1 base and J gave up 4 bases; unmatched junction bases: 5. There are 15 residues in the CDR3. In DNA, the CDR3 is TGTGCCAGCAGCTTGAACAGCGGGGATTACAATGAGCAGTTCTTC. Amino acid sequence: CASSLNSGDYNEQFF.

The gene calls are TRBV6-2 or TRBV6-3 and TRBJ2-4; D is unclear. The CDR3 loop spans 14 amino acids. Germline V lookup: CDR1 MNHEY, CDR2 SVGEGT. Trimming took off 5 bases at V and 3 bases at J, with 11 bases between the two ends. The chain's CDR3 is CASSTSRHKNIQYF. The CDR3 region has the DNA TGTGCCAGCAGTACCTCGAGACACAAAAACATTCAGTACTTC.

This clone was counted only a few times. V is TRBV12-5 and J is TRBJ2-1; 9 positions match TRBD1. With V trimmed by 5 bases and J by 0 bases, 8 bases remained unmatched. The CDR3 has 17 amino acids. Germline loops: CDR1 LGHNT, CDR2 FRNRAP. This chain's CDR3 is CASGIDRGVVSYNEQFF. The DNA of the CDR3 is TGTGCTAGTGGTATTGACAGGGGGGTCGTCTCCTACAATGAGCAGTTCTTC.

The chain links TRBV7-9 to TRBJ2-2; the D gene is possibly TRBD2 (5 bases). Per germline, CDR1 SEHNR and CDR2 FQNEAQ (reference sequence). The V gene lost 5 bases and the J gene lost 1 base, with 8 bases spanning the gap. This CDR3 is built from 14 residues. This CDR3 reads CASSPAGNTGELFF. DNA for the CDR3: TGTGCCAGCAGCCCCGCGGGGAACACCGGGGAGCTGTTTTTT.

The chain has TRBV19 and TRBJ1-2; the D is unclear. With 9 bases removed from V and 3 bases from J, the gap between germline ends came to 14 bases. The CDR3 covers 13 residues. The germline CDR1 and CDR2 sequences are LNHDA and SQIVND (reference sequence). For the CDR3, the DNA is TGTGCCAGCCGGGGTCTCGGCCACTATGGCTACACCTTC. Residues: CASRGLGHYGYTF.

The chain combines TRBV13 with TRBJ1-1; 7 bases are a match to TRBD1. V dropped 5 bases and J dropped 2; count of bases not matched to a gene: 8. The germline V gene has CDR1 PRHDT and CDR2 FYEKMQ (reference sequence). There are 15 residues in the CDR3. The CDR3 coding sequence is TGTGCCAGCAGCCCGAACCGGGACAGTAACACTGAAGCTTTCTTT. Translating gives CASSPNRDSNTEAFF. Variable domain in full (rest from reference TRBV13 and TRBJ1-1): AAGVIQSPRHLIKEKRETATLKCYPIPRHDTVYWYQQGPGQDPQFLISFYEKMQSDKGSIPDRFSAQQFSDYHSELNMSSLELGDSALYFCASSPNRDSNTEAFFGQGTRLTVV.

The J gene is TRBJ2-5, the V gene TRBV24-1, with 10 bases that match TRBD1. Germline V lookup: CDR1 KGHDR, CDR2 SFDVKD. This CDR3 has 15 amino acids. J gave up 4 bases and V 6 bases, and 7 bases lay outside the gene matches. DNA for the CDR3: TGTGCCACCAGTATAGGGACAGGGGACGGAGAGACCCAGTACTTC. Its translation: CATSIGTGDGETQYF.